The clone carrying this T cell receptor (beta chain) has a single count. Its antigen remains unknown. This record belongs to a study of cytomegalovirus exposure and HLA in healthy donors. General study results and limits: In a later analysis, TCR beta V- and J-gene trimming was associated with a missense DCLRE1C variant. DRB1 showed the most TCR associations and HLA-C the fewest in a later analysis, as rates varied by HLA locus.

CDR1 is MNHNS, CDR2 SASEGT, per germline. The CDR3 has 15 residues. V was cut by 1 base and J by 3 bases, with 13 bases left in between. The PCR had 60 Vbeta and 13 Jbeta primers. TCRdb keeps only in-frame clones here, not all; method: immunoSEQ multiplex PCR. The sample has 150,000 to 200,000 clones, 75% to 85% seen once. Sequencing input: PBMCs. The J gene is TRBJ2-7, the V gene TRBV6-1, with D possibly matching TRBD1 (5 bases). The clonotype comes from a woman between 18 and 30 years old in good health and CMV-seropositive. As DNA, the CDR3 is TGTGCCAGCAGTGAAGGGGGCGGTCGGATCTACGAGCAGTACTTC. Its translation is CASSEGGGRIYEQYF.